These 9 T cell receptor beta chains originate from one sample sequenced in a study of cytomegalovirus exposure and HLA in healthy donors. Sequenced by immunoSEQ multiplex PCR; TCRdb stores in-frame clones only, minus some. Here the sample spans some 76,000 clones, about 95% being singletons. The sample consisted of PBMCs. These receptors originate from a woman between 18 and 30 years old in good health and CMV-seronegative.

The CDR3 DNA follows: TGCGCCAGCAGCCAAGAAGCCGGGACAGGGAACACCGGGGAGCTGTTTTTT. It yields the protein CASSQEAGTGNTGELFF. This chain links TRBV4-3 with TRBJ2-2; TRBD1 matches 8 bases. Per the germline V gene, CDR1 is LGHNA and CDR2 is YSLEER. After removal of 0 bases from V and 1 base from J, the junction contained 4 bases not matched to a gene. The CDR3 is made up of 17 amino acids.

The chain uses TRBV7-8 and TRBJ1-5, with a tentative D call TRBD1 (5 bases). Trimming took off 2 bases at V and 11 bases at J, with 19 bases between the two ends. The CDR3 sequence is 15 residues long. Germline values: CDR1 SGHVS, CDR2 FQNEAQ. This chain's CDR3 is CASSLNFATEMTQHF. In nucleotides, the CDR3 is TGTGCCAGCAGCTTAAATTTTGCGACAGAGATGACCCAGCATTTT.

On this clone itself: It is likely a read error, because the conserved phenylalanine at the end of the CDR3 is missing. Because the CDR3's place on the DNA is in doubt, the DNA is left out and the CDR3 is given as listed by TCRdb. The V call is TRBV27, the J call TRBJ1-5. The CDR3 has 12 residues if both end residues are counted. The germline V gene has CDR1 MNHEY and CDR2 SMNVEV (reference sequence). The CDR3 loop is CASSLNGWDWFI.

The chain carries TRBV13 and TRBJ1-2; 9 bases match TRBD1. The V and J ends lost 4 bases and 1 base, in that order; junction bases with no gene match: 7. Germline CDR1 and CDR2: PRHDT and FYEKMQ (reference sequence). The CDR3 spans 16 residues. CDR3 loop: CASSSSGQGVNYGYTF. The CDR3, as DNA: TGTGCCAGCAGCTCGTCGGGACAGGGTGTTAACTATGGCTACACCTTC. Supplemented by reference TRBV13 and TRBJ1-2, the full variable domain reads AAGVIQSPRHLIKEKRETATLKCYPIPRHDTVYWYQQGPGQDPQFLISFYEKMQSDKGSIPDRFSAQQFSDYHSELNMSSLELGDSALYFCASSSSGQGVNYGYTFGSGTRLTVV.

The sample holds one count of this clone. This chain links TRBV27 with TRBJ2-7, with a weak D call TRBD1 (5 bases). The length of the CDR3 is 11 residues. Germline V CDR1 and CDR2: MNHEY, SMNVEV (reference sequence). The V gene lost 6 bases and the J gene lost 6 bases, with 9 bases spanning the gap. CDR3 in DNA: TGTGCCAGCAGCGCAGGGCGCGAGCAGTACTTC. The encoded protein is CASSAGREQYF.

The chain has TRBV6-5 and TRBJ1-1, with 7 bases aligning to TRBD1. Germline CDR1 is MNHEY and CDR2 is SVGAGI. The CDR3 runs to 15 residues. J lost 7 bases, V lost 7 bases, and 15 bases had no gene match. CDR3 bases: TGTGCCAGCACTCAAACCGCCGGGACAGCTAGTGAAGCTTTCTTT. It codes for CASTQTAGTASEAFF.

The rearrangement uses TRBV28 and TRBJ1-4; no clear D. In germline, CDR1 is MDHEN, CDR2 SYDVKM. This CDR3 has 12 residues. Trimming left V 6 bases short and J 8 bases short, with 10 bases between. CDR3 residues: CASRVFGEKLFF. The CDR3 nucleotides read TGTGCCAGCAGGGTGTTCGGGGAAAAACTGTTTTTT.

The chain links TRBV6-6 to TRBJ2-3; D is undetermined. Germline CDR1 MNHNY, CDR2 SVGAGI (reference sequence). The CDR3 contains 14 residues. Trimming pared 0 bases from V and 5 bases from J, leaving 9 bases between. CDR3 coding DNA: TGTGCCAGCAGTTACTCAAGAGCTGGAGATACGCAGTATTTT. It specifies CASSYSRAGDTQYF.

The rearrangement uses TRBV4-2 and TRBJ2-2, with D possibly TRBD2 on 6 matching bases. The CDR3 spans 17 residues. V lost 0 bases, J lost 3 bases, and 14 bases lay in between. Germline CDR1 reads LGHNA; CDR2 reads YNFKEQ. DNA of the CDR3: TGTGCCAGCAGCCAAGATCTTTGGAGGGTTGACACCGGGGAGCTGTTTTTT. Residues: CASSQDLWRVDTGELFF.